Here is one T cell receptor beta chain with its context. Other nucleotide sequences in the sample specify the same CDR3. The method was immunoSEQ multiplex PCR; TCRdb's version includes in-frame clones alone and lacks a portion of them. Of some 2 million clones listed, just under 95% were seen once; the top ten hold 0.85% to 1.3%. The CDR3 has 14 amino acids. The V gene's germline CDR1 is SGHDT and CDR2 YYEEEE. Trimming pared 0 bases from V and 1 base from J, leaving 7 bases between. Naive-designated CD8 cells lacked CD45RO, were positively enriched for CCR7, and omitted terminally differentiated effector memory CD45RA+ cells. The entry originates in a study of shared clonotypes between healthy human individuals.

The sample taken for sequencing was naive CD8+ T cells sorted from blood. The genes are TRBV5-6 and TRBJ2-5; TRBD2 is a possible D gene (5 bases). This TCR derives from a man younger than 35 in good health. CDR3 loop: CASSLAGGQETQYF. The CDR3 DNA is TGTGCCAGCAGCTTGGCCGGAGGCCAAGAGACCCAGTACTTC. The variable domain in full, completed from reference TRBV5-6 and TRBJ2-5, reads DAGVTQSPTHLIKTRGQQVTLRCSPKSGHDTVSWYQQALGQGPQFIFQYYEEEERQRGNFPDRFSGHQFPNYSSELNVNALLLGDSALYLCASSLAGGQETQYFGPGTRLLVL.